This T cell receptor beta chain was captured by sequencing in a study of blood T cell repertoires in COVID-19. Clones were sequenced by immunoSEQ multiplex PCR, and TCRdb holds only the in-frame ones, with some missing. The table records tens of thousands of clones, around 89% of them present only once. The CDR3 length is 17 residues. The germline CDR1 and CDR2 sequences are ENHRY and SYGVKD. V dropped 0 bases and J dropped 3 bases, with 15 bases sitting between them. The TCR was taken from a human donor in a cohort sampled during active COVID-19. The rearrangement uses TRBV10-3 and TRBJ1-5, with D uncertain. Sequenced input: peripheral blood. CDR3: CAISESLGSSFNQPQHF. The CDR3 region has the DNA TGTGCCATCAGTGAGTCTTTGGGCAGCTCCTTCAATCAGCCCCAGCATTTT.